This T cell receptor beta chain was captured in a study of shared clonotypes between healthy human individuals. Study-wide background: Donors consisted of a couple of women and a few men between 18 and 49. The study, taken as a whole, reports: Clonotype sharing across four donors was observed for 5% to 6.5% of naive CD4 clonotypes. In contrast to clonotypes shared by all four donors, non-shared clonotypes had lower generation probabilities.

Sequencing used immunoSEQ multiplex PCR; TCRdb keeps in-frame clones, though not all of them. The data contain about 2.2 million clones, approximately 94% of them singletons. Selected positively for CCR7 and CD45RO-negative, naive CD8 cells excluded terminally differentiated effector memory CD45RA+ cells. The CDR3 runs 14 residues. The junction had 1 base not matched to a gene; V was cut back by 1 base and J by 2 bases. Germline CDR1 is MNHEY and CDR2 is SVGAGI. As regards this clone: Antigen unknown.

What was sequenced was naive CD8+ T cells from PBMCs. This clonotype was sampled from a man between 18 and 29 years old in good health. Some clones in this sample may be carry-over from other donors' samples. V is TRBV6-5 and J is TRBJ2-7, with 8 bases fitting TRBD1. CDR3 residues: CASSYWDRPYEQYF. DNA for the CDR3: TGTGCCAGCAGTTACTGGGACAGGCCCTACGAGCAGTACTTC.